This entry lists 20 T cell receptor beta chains sequenced from one sample in a study of vaccination effects on CD4 cells after COVID-19. This table comes from immunoSEQ multiplex PCR, and its TCRdb copy is limited to in-frame clones, with some not included. The repertoire holds about 27,000 clones, with more than 65% as singletons. No antigen is known for these receptors. Sequencing was preceded by expansion of antigen-specific CD4+ T cells with viral peptide pools in the ViraFEST assay. CD4+ T cells were isolated after approximately 10 days of culture. None of these healthy vaccinees had been infected with SARS-CoV-2 before vaccination. Sequenced material: CD4+ T cells from PBMCs cultured with HCoV-NL63 spike peptides, taken before COVID-19 vaccination. These TCRs come from a human donor who received a COVID-19 vaccine.

The chain joins TRBV28 to TRBJ1-4, with no clear D. V was clipped by 4 bases and J by 7 bases, with 7 bases between them. Germline V gene data show CDR1 as MDHEN and CDR2 as SYDVKM. The CDR3 totals 12 residues. The DNA of the CDR3 is TGTGCCAGCAGTTCGCCGGGTGAAAAACTGTTTTTT. Translating it yields CASSSPGEKLFF.

The CDR3 loop is CASSDRGIWVGTQYF. The DNA for the CDR3 is TGTGCCAGCAGTGACAGGGGTATTTGGGTGGGTACGCAGTATTTT. The rearrangement links TRBV6-1 to TRBJ2-3; tentative D call: TRBD1 (6 bases). Germline CDR1 MNHNS, CDR2 SASEGT. The CDR3 runs 15 residues. V was trimmed by 3 bases and J by 8 bases, leaving 18 bases between them.

The V gene is TRBV2, the J gene TRBJ1-1; tentative D call: TRBD1 (5 bases). Germline V CDR1 and CDR2: SNHLY, FYNNEI. The germline V and J ends were trimmed by 6 bases and 0 bases, with 11 bases remaining between them. The CDR3 sequence is 14 residues long. The CDR3 bases are TGTGCCAGCAGGGGTAGGGGCGTGAACACTGAAGCTTTCTTT. It encodes CASRGRGVNTEAFF.

The rearrangement joins TRBV18 to TRBJ1-1; 11 bases line up with TRBD1. The CDR3 extends over 16 amino acids. The germline V gene has CDR1 KGHSH and CDR2 LQKENI. V shed 5 bases, J shed 4 bases, and the junction held 9 bases outside the gene matches. DNA for the CDR3: TGTGCCAGCTCAACCCGGGACAGGGGGAGGGGCACTGAAGCTTTCTTT. The encoded protein is CASSTRDRGRGTEAFF.

This clone was found a few times. The chain combines TRBV11-2 with TRBJ1-4; no clear D gene. Trimming pared 1 base from V and 5 bases from J, leaving 8 bases between. This CDR3 has 14 amino acids. Germline CDR1 and CDR2: SGHAT and FQNNGV. CDR3 amino acids: CASSLAPQNEKLFF. In DNA form, the CDR3 reads TGTGCCAGCAGCTTAGCTCCCCAAAATGAAAAACTGTTTTTT.

The V gene is TRBV19, the J gene TRBJ2-2; 10 positions agree with TRBD2. Germline lookup yields CDR1 LNHDA and CDR2 SQIVND (reference sequence). CDR3 length: 17 amino acids. J was trimmed by 5 bases and V by 4 bases; bases with no gene match: 10. The DNA for the CDR3 is TGTGCCAGTAGTAAGGGGCTAGCGGGAGCAAGGACCGGGGAGCTGTTTTTT. Translated: CASSKGLAGARTGELFF.

Here the CDR3 DNA reads TGCGCCAGCAGCTTGAGCCCTCGGGGGAACTACAATGAGCAGTTCTTC. Its protein is CASSLSPRGNYNEQFF. This sequence joins TRBV5-1 and TRBJ2-1; TRBD2 might be the D (6 bases). The CDR3 loop spans 16 amino acids. Deletions cut 1 base from V and 3 bases from J, with 14 bases between. Germline loops: CDR1 SGHRS, CDR2 YFSETQ.

This chain joins TRBV7-9 and TRBJ2-6; TRBD1 might be the D (5 bases). This CDR3 comprises 15 residues. CDR1 and CDR2 from the germline V gene are SEHNR and FQNEAQ (reference sequence). The V gene lost 5 bases and the J gene lost 7 bases, with 15 bases spanning the gap. This chain's CDR3 is CASSIRQSPANVLTF. In DNA, the CDR3 is TGTGCCAGCAGCATCCGACAGTCACCCGCCAACGTCCTGACTTTC. The variable domain in full, with the rest retrieved from reference TRBV7-9 and TRBJ2-6, is DTGVSQNPRHKITKRGQNVTFRCDPISEHNRLYWYRQTLGQGPEFLTYFQNEAQLEKSRLLSDRFSAERPKGSFSTLEIQRTEQGDSAMYLCASSIRQSPANVLTFGAGSRLTVL.

The gene calls are TRBV18 and TRBJ2-3, with D perhaps matching TRBD1 (5 bases). The ends were cut back, 1 base at V and 4 bases at J, with 9 bases in the middle. The CDR3 spans 14 residues. Germline V gene data show CDR1 as KGHSH and CDR2 as LQKENI. This CDR3 reads CASSPRKGSDTQYF. CDR3 in DNA: TGTGCCAGCTCACCACGAAAGGGGTCAGATACGCAGTATTTT. The full variable domain, with the rest looked up from reference TRBV18 and TRBJ2-3, is NAGVMQNPRHLVRRRGQEARLRCSPMKGHSHVYWYRQLPEEGLKFMVYLQKENIIDESGMPKERFSAEFPKEGPSILRIQQVVRGDSAAYFCASSPRKGSDTQYFGPGTRLTVL.

The rearrangement joins TRBV25-1 to TRBJ2-1; D is ambiguous. CDR3 size: 16 residues. Trimming took off 3 bases at V and 0 bases at J, with 12 bases between the two ends. From germline, CDR1 is MGHDK and CDR2 SYGVNS. Here the CDR3 DNA reads TGTGCCAGCAGTGATTCAGGCAGGAGCTCCTACAATGAGCAGTTCTTC. Amino acids: CASSDSGRSSYNEQFF.

This clone has more than one count but fewer than ten. The chain employs TRBV7-8 and TRBJ1-6; D gene uncertain. Per the germline V gene, CDR1 is SGHVS and CDR2 is FQNEAQ. The CDR3 is 17 amino acids. Trimming took 0 bases from V and 5 from J, leaving 14 bases between them. The CDR3 region has the DNA TGTGCCAGCAGCTTAGCAGGCCGCGTTTGGGATAATTCACCCCTCCACTTT. It translates to CASSLAGRVWDNSPLHF.

This chain joins TRBV25-1 and TRBJ2-5; D remains ambiguous. Germline CDR1 is MGHDK and CDR2 is SYGVNS. Deletions cut 3 bases from V and 7 bases from J, with 15 bases between. This CDR3 spans 14 amino acids. CDR3 sequence (DNA): TGTGCCAGCAGTGACGTTGGCAGTTTGAGGACCCAGTACTTC. Amino acid sequence: CASSDVGSLRTQYF.

J is TRBJ1-2 and V is TRBV18; D may be TRBD1 (6 bases). Trimming left V 3 bases short and J 8 bases short, with 22 bases between. This CDR3 region has 16 residues. CDR1 and CDR2 (germline): KGHSH, LQKENI. CDR3 in DNA: TGTGCCAGCTCACCCACCAGCACCACAGGGTCTCGGGGCTACACCTTC. Translated, it gives CASSPTSTTGSRGYTF.

This clone showed up just once. The rearrangement uses TRBV5-1 and TRBJ2-1, with 7 bases identical to TRBD1. Germline assignment: CDR1 SGHRS and CDR2 YFSETQ. Trimming cost V 2 bases and J 5 bases; bases outside gene matches: 13. CDR3 size: 17 residues. This CDR3 reads CASSFGPTGTVNNEQFF. In DNA, the CDR3 is TGCGCCAGCAGCTTTGGGCCAACCGGGACAGTTAACAATGAGCAGTTCTTC.

This clone was detected only once. The rearrangement uses TRBV11-3 and TRBJ2-3; D not certain. Germline V gene sequence: CDR1 SGHNT, CDR2 YENEEA. V was trimmed by 5 bases and J by 3 bases, leaving 15 bases between them. This CDR3 has 15 amino acids. The CDR3, as DNA: TGTGCCAGCAGCGCCGGCCGGATCGCGACAGATACGCAGTATTTT. Translation: CASSAGRIATDTQYF. The full variable domain, with the rest looked up from reference TRBV11-3 and TRBJ2-3, is EAGVVQSPRYKIIEKKQPVAFWCNPISGHNTLYWYLQNLGQGPELLIRYENEEAVDDSQLPKDRFSAERLKGVDSTLKIQPAELGDSAVYLCASSAGRIATDTQYFGPGTRLTVL.

The chain uses TRBV7-9 and TRBJ1-1, with D hard to call. This CDR3 comprises 14 residues. CDR1 and CDR2 (germline): SEHNR, FQNEAQ (reference sequence). V lost 3 bases to trimming and J lost 3 bases, with 11 bases between them. CDR3 nucleotides: TGTGCCAGCAGCTTCGGGAACTCGGACACTGAAGCTTTCTTT. Its translation: CASSFGNSDTEAFF.

The chain recombines TRBV7-2 with TRBJ2-7; D call uncertain. V dropped 2 bases and J dropped 6 bases, with 8 bases sitting between them. CDR1 and CDR2 (germline): SGHTA, FQGNSA. This CDR3 spans 12 amino acids. DNA for the CDR3: TGTGCCAGCAGCTTACAGGTTCGCGAGCAGTACTTC. It translates to CASSLQVREQYF. The whole variable domain, remainder taken from reference TRBV7-2 and TRBJ2-7, is GAGVSQSPSNKVTEKGKDVELRCDPISGHTALYWYRQSLGQGLEFLIYFQGNSAPDKSGLPSDRFSAERTGGSVSTLTIQRTQQEDSAVYLCASSLQVREQYFGPGTRLTVT.

This chain links TRBV30 with TRBJ1-5; possibly TRBD1 for D (5 bases). The CDR3 has 12 amino acids. Trimming shortened V by 3 bases and J by 5 bases, and 8 bases separated the two germline ends. The V gene's germline CDR1 is GTSNPN and CDR2 SVGIG (reference sequence). The CDR3 DNA is TGTGCCTGGAGCCCGGGGCATCAGCCCCAGCATTTT. Translation gives CAWSPGHQPQHF.

The chain employs TRBV7-2 and TRBJ1-2; TRBD1 matches 7 bases. V lost 4 bases and J lost 4; bases outside the gene matches: 6. The germline CDR1 and CDR2 sequences are SGHTA and FQGNSA. The CDR3 sequence is 14 residues long. The CDR3 nucleotides read TGTGCCAGCAGCTCTAATCAGGGGGTCTATGGCTACACCTTC. It encodes CASSSNQGVYGYTF.

This chain uses TRBV6-2 or TRBV6-3 with TRBJ2-7, with TRBD1 as a possible D gene (5 bases). The germline gives CDR1 MNHEY, CDR2 SVGEGT. Trimming removed 2 bases from V and 4 bases from J, with 15 bases in between. The CDR3 is made up of 15 amino acids. The CDR3 DNA reads TGTGCCAGCAGTTACGGGTTGGGGCTCAGGTACGAGCAGTACTTC. This translates into CASSYGLGLRYEQYF.